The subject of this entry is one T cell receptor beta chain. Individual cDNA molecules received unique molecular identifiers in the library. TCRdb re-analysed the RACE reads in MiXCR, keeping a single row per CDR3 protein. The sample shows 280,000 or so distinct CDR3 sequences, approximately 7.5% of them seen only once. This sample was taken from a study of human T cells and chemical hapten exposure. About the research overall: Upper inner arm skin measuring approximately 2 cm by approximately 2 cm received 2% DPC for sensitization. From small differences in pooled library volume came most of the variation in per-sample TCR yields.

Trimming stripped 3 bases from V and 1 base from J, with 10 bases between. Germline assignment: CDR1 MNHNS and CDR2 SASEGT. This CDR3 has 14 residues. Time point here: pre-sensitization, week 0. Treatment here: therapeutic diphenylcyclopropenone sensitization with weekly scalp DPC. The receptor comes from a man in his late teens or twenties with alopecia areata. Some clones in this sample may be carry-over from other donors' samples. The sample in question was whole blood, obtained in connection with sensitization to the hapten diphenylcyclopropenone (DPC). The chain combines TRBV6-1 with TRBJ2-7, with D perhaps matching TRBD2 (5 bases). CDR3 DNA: TGTGCCAGCAGTGATCCGGGATTATCCTACGAGCAGTACTTC. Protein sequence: CASSDPGLSYEQYF.